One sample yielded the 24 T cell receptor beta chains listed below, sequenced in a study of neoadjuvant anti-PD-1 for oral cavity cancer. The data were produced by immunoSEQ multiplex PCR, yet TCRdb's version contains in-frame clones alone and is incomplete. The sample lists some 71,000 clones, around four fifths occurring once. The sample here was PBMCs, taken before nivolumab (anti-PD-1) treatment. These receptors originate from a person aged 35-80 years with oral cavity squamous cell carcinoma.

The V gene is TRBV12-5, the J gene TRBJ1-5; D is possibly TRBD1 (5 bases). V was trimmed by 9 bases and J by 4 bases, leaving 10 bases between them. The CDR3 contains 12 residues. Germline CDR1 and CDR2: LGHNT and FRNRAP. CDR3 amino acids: CASGGENQPQHF. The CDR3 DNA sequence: TGTGCTAGCGGGGGGGAGAATCAGCCCCAGCATTTT. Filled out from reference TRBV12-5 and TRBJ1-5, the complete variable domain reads DARVTQTPRHKVTEMGQEVTMRCQPILGHNTVFWYRQTMMQGLELLAYFRNRAPLDDSGMPKDRFSAEMPDATLATLKIQPSEPRDSAVYFCASGGENQPQHFGDGTRLSIL.

The DNA for the CDR3 is TGTGCCAGCAGCTGGGGGGACGGACGTTACTACGAGCAGTACTTC. Translated: CASSWGDGRYYEQYF. The chain is built from TRBV5-4 and TRBJ2-7; D possibly corresponds to TRBD2 (6 bases). The CDR3 extends over 15 amino acids. In germline, CDR1 is SGHNT, CDR2 YYREEE (reference sequence). V was clipped by 3 bases and J by 3 bases, with 16 bases between them.

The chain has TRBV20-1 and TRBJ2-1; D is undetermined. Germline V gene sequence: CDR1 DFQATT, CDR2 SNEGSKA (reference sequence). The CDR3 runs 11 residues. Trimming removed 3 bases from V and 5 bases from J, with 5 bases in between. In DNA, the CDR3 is TGCAGTGCTAGCGGTCACAATGAGCAGTTCTTC. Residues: CSASGHNEQFF.

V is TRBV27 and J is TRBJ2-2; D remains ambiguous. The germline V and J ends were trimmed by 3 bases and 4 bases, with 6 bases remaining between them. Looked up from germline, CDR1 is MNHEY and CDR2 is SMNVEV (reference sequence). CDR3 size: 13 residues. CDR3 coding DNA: TGTGCCAGCAGTTTTTTAACCACCGGGGAGCTGTTTTTT. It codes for CASSFLTTGELFF.

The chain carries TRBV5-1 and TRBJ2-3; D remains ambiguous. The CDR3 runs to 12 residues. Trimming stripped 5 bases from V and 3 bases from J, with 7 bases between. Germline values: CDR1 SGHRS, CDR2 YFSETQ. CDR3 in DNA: TGCGCCAGCAGGGCGGAAACAGATACGCAGTATTTT. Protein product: CASRAETDTQYF.

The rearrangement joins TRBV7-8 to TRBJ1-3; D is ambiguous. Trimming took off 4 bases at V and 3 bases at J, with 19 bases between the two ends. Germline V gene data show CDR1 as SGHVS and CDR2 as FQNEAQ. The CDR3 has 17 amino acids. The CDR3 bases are TGTGCCAGCAGCTCCAACACCGCGACGGTCGGTGGAAACACCATATATTTT. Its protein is CASSSNTATVGGNTIYF.

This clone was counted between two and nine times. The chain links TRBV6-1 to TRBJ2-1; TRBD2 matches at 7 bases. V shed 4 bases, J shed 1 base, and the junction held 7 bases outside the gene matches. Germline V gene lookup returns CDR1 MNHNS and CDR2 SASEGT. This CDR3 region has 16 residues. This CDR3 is CASSVAGAWSYNEQFF. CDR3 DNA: TGTGCCAGCAGTGTCGCGGGAGCGTGGTCCTACAATGAGCAGTTCTTC.

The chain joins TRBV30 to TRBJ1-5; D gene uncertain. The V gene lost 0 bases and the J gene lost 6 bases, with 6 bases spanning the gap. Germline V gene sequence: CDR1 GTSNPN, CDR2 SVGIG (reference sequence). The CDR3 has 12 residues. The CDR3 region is CAWSVPPQPQHF. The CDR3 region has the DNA TGTGCCTGGAGTGTCCCGCCTCAGCCCCAGCATTTT.

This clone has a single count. The CDR3 loop reads CASNDAVLAEQYF. The DNA of the CDR3 is TGTGCCAGCAACGATGCGGTGCTAGCGGAGCAGTACTTC. V usage is TRBV28 and J usage is TRBJ2-7, with D possibly matching TRBD2 (6 bases). Trimming stripped 7 bases from V and 7 bases from J, with 17 bases between. Germline loops: CDR1 MDHEN, CDR2 SYDVKM. This CDR3 is 13 amino acids long.

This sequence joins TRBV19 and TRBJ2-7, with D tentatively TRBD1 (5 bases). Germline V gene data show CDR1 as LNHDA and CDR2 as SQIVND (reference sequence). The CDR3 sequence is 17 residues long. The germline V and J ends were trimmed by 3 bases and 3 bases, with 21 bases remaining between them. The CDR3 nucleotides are TGTGCCAGTAGTATGGGATTGGGGCAGCCGAGGAGCTACGAGCAGTACTTC. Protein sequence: CASSMGLGQPRSYEQYF.

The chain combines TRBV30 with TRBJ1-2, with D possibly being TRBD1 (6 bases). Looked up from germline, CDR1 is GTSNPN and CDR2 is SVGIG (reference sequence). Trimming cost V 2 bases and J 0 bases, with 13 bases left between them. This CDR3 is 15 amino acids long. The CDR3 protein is CAWSPTGPANYGYTF. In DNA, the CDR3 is TGTGCCTGGAGTCCAACAGGGCCAGCTAACTATGGCTACACCTTC. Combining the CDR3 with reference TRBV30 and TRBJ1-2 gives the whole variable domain SQTIHQWPATLVQPVGSPLSLECTVEGTSNPNLYWYRQAAGRGLQLLFYSVGIGQISSEVPQNLSASRPQDRQFILSSKKLLLSDSGFYLCAWSPTGPANYGYTFGSGTRLTVV.

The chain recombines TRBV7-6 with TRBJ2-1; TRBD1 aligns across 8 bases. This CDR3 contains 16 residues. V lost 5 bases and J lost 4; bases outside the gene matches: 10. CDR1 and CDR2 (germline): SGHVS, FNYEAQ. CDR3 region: CASSLDPGQVYNEQFF. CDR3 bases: TGTGCCAGCAGCCTCGATCCGGGACAGGTTTACAATGAGCAGTTCTTC. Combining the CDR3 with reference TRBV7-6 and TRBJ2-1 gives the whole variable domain GAGVSQSPRYKVTKRGQDVALRCDPISGHVSLYWYRQALGQGPEFLTYFNYEAQQDKSGLPNDRFSAERPEGSISTLTIQRTEQRDSAMYRCASSLDPGQVYNEQFFGPGTRLTVL.

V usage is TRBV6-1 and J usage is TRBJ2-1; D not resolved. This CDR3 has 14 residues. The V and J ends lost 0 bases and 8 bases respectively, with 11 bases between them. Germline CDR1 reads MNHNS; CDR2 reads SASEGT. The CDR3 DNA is TGTGCCAGCAGTGAAGCTTGGGCAATCGATGAGCAGTTCTTC. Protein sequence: CASSEAWAIDEQFF.

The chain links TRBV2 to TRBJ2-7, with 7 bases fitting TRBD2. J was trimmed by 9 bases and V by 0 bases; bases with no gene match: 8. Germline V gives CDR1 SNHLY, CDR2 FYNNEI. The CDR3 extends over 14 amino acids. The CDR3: CASSEAGGFEAQYF. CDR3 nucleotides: TGTGCCAGCAGTGAAGCCGGGGGGTTTGAAGCGCAGTACTTC. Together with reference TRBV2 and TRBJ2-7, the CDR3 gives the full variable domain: EPEVTQTPSHQVTQMGQEVILRCVPISNHLYFYWYRQILGQKVEFLVSFYNNEISEKSEIFDDQFSVERPDGSNFTLKIRSTKLEDSAMYFCASSEAGGFEAQYFGPGTRLTVT.

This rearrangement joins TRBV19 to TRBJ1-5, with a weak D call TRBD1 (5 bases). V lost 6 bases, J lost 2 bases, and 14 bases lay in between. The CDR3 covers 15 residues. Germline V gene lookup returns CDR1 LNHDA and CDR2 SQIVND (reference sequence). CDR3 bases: TGTGCCAGTAGGGATTTTCTGGGGGGCAATCAGCCCCAGCATTTT. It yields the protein CASRDFLGGNQPQHF.

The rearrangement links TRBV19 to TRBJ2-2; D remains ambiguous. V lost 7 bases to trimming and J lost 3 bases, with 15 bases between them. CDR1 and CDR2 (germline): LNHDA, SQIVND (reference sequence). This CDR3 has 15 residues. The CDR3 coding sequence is TGTGCCAGTACCCCCTGGGGAAGGTACACCGGGGAGCTGTTTTTT. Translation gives CASTPWGRYTGELFF.

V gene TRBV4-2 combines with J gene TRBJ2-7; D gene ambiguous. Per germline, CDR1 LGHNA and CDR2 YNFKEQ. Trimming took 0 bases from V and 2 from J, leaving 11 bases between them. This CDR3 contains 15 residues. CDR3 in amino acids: CASSQEWVPTYEQYF. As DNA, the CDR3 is TGTGCCAGCAGCCAAGAATGGGTGCCTACCTACGAGCAGTACTTC.

This chain's CDR3 is CASSRTGYGTEAFF. Here the CDR3 DNA reads TGTGCCAGCAGTCGAACAGGGTACGGCACTGAAGCTTTCTTT. The genes are TRBV27 and TRBJ1-1, with D tentatively TRBD1 (6 bases). The CDR3 is made up of 14 amino acids. V lost 5 bases and J lost 4, with 14 bases in between. CDR1 is MNHEY, CDR2 SMNVEV, per germline (reference sequence).

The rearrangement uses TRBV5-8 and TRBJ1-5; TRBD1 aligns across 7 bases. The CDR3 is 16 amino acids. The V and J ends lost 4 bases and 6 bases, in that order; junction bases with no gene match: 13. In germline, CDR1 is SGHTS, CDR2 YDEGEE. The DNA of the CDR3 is TGTGCCAGCAGCCCGTGGACAGGTGTCGAGGGTCAGCCCCAGCATTTT. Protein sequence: CASSPWTGVEGQPQHF.

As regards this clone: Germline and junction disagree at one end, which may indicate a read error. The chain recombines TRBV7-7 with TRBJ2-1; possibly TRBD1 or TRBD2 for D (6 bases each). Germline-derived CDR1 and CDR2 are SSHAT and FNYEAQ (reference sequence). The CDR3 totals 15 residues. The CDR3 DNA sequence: TGTGCTAGCAGCTTAGGGGGGCCGACCTACAATGAGCAGTTCTTC. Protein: CASSLGGPTYNEQFF.

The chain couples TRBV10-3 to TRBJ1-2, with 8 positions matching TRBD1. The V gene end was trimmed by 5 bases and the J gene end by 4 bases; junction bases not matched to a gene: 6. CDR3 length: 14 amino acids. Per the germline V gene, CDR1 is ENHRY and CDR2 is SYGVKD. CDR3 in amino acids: CAISPGQEVYGYTF. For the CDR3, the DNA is TGTGCCATCAGTCCGGGACAGGAGGTCTATGGCTACACCTTC.

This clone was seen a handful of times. This chain's CDR3 is CASSIVRTNYGYTF. The CDR3 bases are TGTGCCAGTAGTATAGTTCGAACTAACTATGGCTACACCTTC. J is TRBJ1-2 and V is TRBV19, with unresolved D. This CDR3 is built from 14 residues. V lost 1 base and J 0 bases, leaving 6 bases between the germline ends. Germline-derived CDR1 and CDR2 are LNHDA and SQIVND (reference sequence).

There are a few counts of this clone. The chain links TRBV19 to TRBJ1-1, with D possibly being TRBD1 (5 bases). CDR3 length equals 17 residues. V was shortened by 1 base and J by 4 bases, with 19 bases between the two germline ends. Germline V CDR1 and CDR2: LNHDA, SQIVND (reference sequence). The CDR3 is CASSIVRLAAGGTEAFF. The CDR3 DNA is TGTGCCAGTAGTATAGTTCGCCTAGCCGCCGGGGGCACTGAAGCTTTCTTT.

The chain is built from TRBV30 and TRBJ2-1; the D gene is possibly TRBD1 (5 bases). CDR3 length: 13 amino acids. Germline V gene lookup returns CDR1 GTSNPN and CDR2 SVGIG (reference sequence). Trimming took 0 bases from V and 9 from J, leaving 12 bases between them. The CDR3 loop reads CAWSVRRGSEQFF. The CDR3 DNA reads TGTGCCTGGAGTGTACGTAGGGGTAGTGAGCAGTTCTTC.